These 18 T cell receptor beta chains were sequenced from one sample in a study of shared clonotypes between healthy human individuals. Libraries were prepared by immunoSEQ multiplex PCR; TCRdb keeps only in-frame clonotypes and omits some of them. The sample comprises over 2 million clones, 85% to 95% of which are singletons, and 0.3% to 0.4% rests with the top ten. The sequenced sample was naive CD4+ T cells from PBMCs. Subset given: CD45RA+ positively selected. The receptors stem from a man aged 18-30 years in good health. Some clones in this sample may be carry-over from other donors' samples.

V is TRBV29-1 and J is TRBJ1-1, with D hard to call. The germline V and J ends were trimmed by 4 bases and 4 bases, with 10 bases remaining between them. The CDR3 is 12 residues long. Germline V gene sequence: CDR1 SQVTM, CDR2 ANQGSEA. The CDR3 DNA reads TGCAGCGTTGCGGGCCAAAGCACTGAAGCTTTCTTT. Amino acids: CSVAGQSTEAFF.

The chain recombines TRBV2 with TRBJ2-2; TRBD2 matches at 15 bases. The germline V gene has CDR1 SNHLY and CDR2 FYNNEI. Trimming removed 6 bases from V and 6 bases from J; junction bases left unmatched: 8. The CDR3 length is 17 residues. The CDR3 here is CASRRTSGRAGAGELFF. The DNA for the CDR3 is TGTGCCAGCAGGAGGACTAGCGGGAGGGCGGGTGCCGGGGAGCTGTTTTTT.

The chain employs TRBV6-5 and TRBJ2-7; TRBD1 might be the D (5 bases). V was trimmed by 2 bases and J by 1 base, leaving 9 bases between them. Per the germline V gene, CDR1 is MNHEY and CDR2 is SVGAGI. The CDR3 extends over 14 amino acids. The CDR3 coding sequence is TGTGCCAGCAGTTACCAGGGCAGATCCTACGAGCAGTACTTC. This translates into CASSYQGRSYEQYF.

This clone has only one observation. The same CDR3 can be traced to other DNA sequences in this sample. This chain links TRBV9 with TRBJ2-5, with 9 bases that match TRBD1. Germline CDR1 reads SGDLS; CDR2 reads YYNGEE. V trimming: 0 bases; J trimming: 7 bases; junction bases outside the gene matches: 4. The CDR3 runs to 14 residues. CDR3 nucleotides: TGTGCCAGCAGCGTAGTGGGGGGACAGGGGACCCAGTACTTC. Amino acids: CASSVVGGQGTQYF.

This clone was picked up a small number of times. The V gene is TRBV28, the J gene TRBJ2-5; D gene unclear. The CDR3 length is 12 residues. The germline V gene encodes CDR1 MDHEN and CDR2 SYDVKM. Trimming shortened V by 5 bases and J by 5 bases, and 9 bases separated the two germline ends. In DNA, the CDR3 is TGTGCCAGCAGTCTGACCATGGAGACCCAGTACTTC. Its protein product is CASSLTMETQYF.

About this clone: The same CDR3 is also encoded by other DNA sequences in this sample. The chain carries TRBV28 and TRBJ2-7; D possibly corresponds to TRBD1 (6 bases). Deletions cut 10 bases from V and 1 base from J, with 14 bases between. Germline V gene data show CDR1 as MDHEN and CDR2 as SYDVKM. The CDR3 sequence is 13 residues long. The CDR3 DNA sequence: TGTGCCATTTCCGGGACACCTTCCTACGAGCAGTACTTC. Translating gives CAISGTPSYEQYF.

Details on this clone: At the DNA level, this CDR3 is encoded by other sequences in the same sample as well. This chain links TRBV5-1 with TRBJ2-3; perhaps D is TRBD1 or TRBD2 (5 bases each). Trimming took 2 bases from V and 2 from J, leaving 9 bases between them. This CDR3 comprises 14 residues. Looked up from germline, CDR1 is SGHRS and CDR2 is YFSETQ. CDR3 coding DNA: TGCGCCAGCAGCTTACTAGGGGACACAGATACGCAGTATTTT. As protein: CASSLLGDTDTQYF.

V and J are TRBV5-4 and TRBJ2-7; 12 bases match TRBD1. The V segment lost 5 bases and the J segment 3 bases; nucleotides outside the gene matches: 6. Germline V CDR1 and CDR2: SGHNT, YYREEE (reference sequence). The CDR3 is 15 amino acids. Here the CDR3 reads CASRPGQGANYEQYF. The CDR3 nucleotides read TGTGCCAGCAGGCCGGGACAGGGGGCAAACTACGAGCAGTACTTC. Full variable domain (remainder filled in from reference TRBV5-4 and TRBJ2-7): ETGVTQSPTHLIKTRGQQVTLRCSSQSGHNTVSWYQQALGQGPQFIFQYYREEENGRGNFPPRFSGLQFPNYSSELNVNALELDDSALYLCASRPGQGANYEQYFGPGTRLTVT.

The V gene is TRBV7-2, the J gene TRBJ2-1; D perhaps matches TRBD2 (6 bases). The germline V and J ends were trimmed by 5 bases and 6 bases, with 14 bases remaining between them. The CDR3 contains 14 residues. Germline V gene sequence: CDR1 SGHTA, CDR2 FQGNSA. The CDR3 loop reads CASSPFAGSNEQFF. In DNA, the CDR3 is TGTGCCAGCAGCCCTTTTGCGGGGTCCAATGAGCAGTTCTTC.

The chain links TRBV28 to TRBJ1-1, with unresolved D. CDR3 size: 13 residues. Trimming shortened V by 2 bases and J by 10 bases, and 14 bases separated the two germline ends. Germline values: CDR1 MDHEN, CDR2 SYDVKM. This CDR3 reads CASSLRSWQPAFF. Written as DNA, the CDR3 is TGTGCCAGCAGTTTAAGAAGTTGGCAGCCAGCTTTCTTT.

The chain carries TRBV7-2 and TRBJ2-1, with 10 positions matching TRBD2. Germline loops: CDR1 SGHTA, CDR2 FQGNSA. V shed 3 bases and J 6 bases; nucleotides not matched to a gene: 2. The CDR3 is 14 residues long. CDR3 region: CASSLGTSVNEQFF. The CDR3 DNA is TGTGCCAGCAGCTTGGGGACTAGCGTCAATGAGCAGTTCTTC.

A word on this clone: The sample has other DNA sequences that encode this CDR3 too. The chain joins TRBV27 to TRBJ2-7; 9 nucleotides line up with TRBD1. Trimming at V came to 6 bases and at J to 4 bases, leaving 4 bases not matched to a gene. Germline CDR1 reads MNHEY; CDR2 reads SMNVEV (reference sequence). The CDR3 has 13 residues. CDR3 in amino acids: CASSRDRAYEQYF. The CDR3 nucleotides read TGTGCCAGCAGCCGGGACAGGGCTTACGAGCAGTACTTC.

The chain couples TRBV19 to TRBJ2-1, with 7 positions matching TRBD1. Trimming cost V 5 bases and J 5 bases; bases outside gene matches: 12. The CDR3 loop spans 16 amino acids. Germline V gene sequence: CDR1 LNHDA, CDR2 SQIVND (reference sequence). The CDR3 nucleotides are TGTGCCAGTAGTTGGGATAACAGGGGAATTAACAATGAGCAGTTCTTC. The encoded protein is CASSWDNRGINNEQFF.

V and J are TRBV19 and TRBJ2-3; 13 positions agree with TRBD2. This CDR3 has 17 residues. J was trimmed by 7 bases and V by 3 bases; bases with no gene match: 10. Germline CDR1 LNHDA, CDR2 SQIVND (reference sequence). The CDR3 bases are TGTGCCAGTAGTATCGGGACTAGCGGGACGCTGGGACATACGCAGTATTTT. It is translated as CASSIGTSGTLGHTQYF.

V and J are TRBV27 and TRBJ2-3, with D uncertain. CDR1 is MNHEY, CDR2 SMNVEV, per germline (reference sequence). V was clipped by 3 bases and J by 0 bases, with 10 bases between them. CDR3 length equals 15 residues. In DNA form, the CDR3 reads TGTGCCAGCAGTTTTGGCGGATCTAGCACAGATACGCAGTATTTT. Translated: CASSFGGSSTDTQYF.

The chain employs TRBV28 and TRBJ1-1; possible D gene TRBD1, 6 bases. Deletions cut 1 base from V and 7 bases from J, with 16 bases between. The CDR3 extends over 15 amino acids. Germline-derived CDR1 and CDR2 are MDHEN and SYDVKM. CDR3 residues: CASSLLRGGIGEAFF. The CDR3 coding sequence is TGTGCCAGCAGTTTATTGAGGGGGGGAATTGGTGAAGCTTTCTTT.

The chain uses TRBV7-3 and TRBJ2-3, with D unclear. Trimming removed 6 bases at V and 6 bases at J, with 13 bases between. The CDR3 covers 13 residues. Germline CDR1 and CDR2: SGHTA and FQGTGA. The CDR3 bases are TGTGCCAGCAGTCGACTCGCCTTTGATACGCAGTATTTT. This translates into CASSRLAFDTQYF.

Only one count was recorded for this clone. The rearrangement uses TRBV29-1 and TRBJ1-5, with TRBD1 matching 7 bases. Losses at the gene ends were 6 bases for V and 9 bases for J; bases not matched to a gene: 11. The CDR3 is 13 residues long. Germline assignment: CDR1 SQVTM and CDR2 ANQGSEA. In DNA form, the CDR3 reads TGCAGCGTCGCGGACAGGCGAGATCCGCCCCAGCATTTT. Its protein product is CSVADRRDPPQHF.